The TCR beta chain described here comes from a study of cytomegalovirus exposure and HLA in healthy donors. Study-level points and caveats: HLA alleles showed associations with about 15,000 TCR beta sequences in a later analysis, at a 0.05 false discovery rate.

Trimming removed 5 bases at V and 1 base at J, with 12 bases between. CDR1 is SQVTM, CDR2 ANQGSEA, per germline. CDR3 length equals 14 residues. In the case of this clone: Its antigen is as yet unknown.

PCR used 60 Vbeta primers and 13 Jbeta primers. Repertoires were generated with immunoSEQ multiplex PCR, while TCRdb's copy carries only in-frame clones and drops some. The data show more than 150,000 clones, with roughly 85% seen just once and 2.3% held by the top ten. Specimen: PBMCs. The chain is built from TRBV29-1 and TRBJ1-3; possibly TRBD1 for D (6 bases). This TCR was recovered from a young woman in good health and CMV-seronegative. CDR3 sequence (DNA): TGCAGCGTTAATACAGGGCGTTCTGGAAACACCATATATTTT. The encoded protein is CSVNTGRSGNTIYF. The full variable domain, with the rest looked up from reference TRBV29-1 and TRBJ1-3, is SAVISQKPSRDICQRGTSLTIQCQVDSQVTMMFWYRQQPGQSLTLIATANQGSEATYESGFVIDKFPISRPNLTFSTLTVSNMSPEDSSIYLCSVNTGRSGNTIYFGEGSWLTVV.